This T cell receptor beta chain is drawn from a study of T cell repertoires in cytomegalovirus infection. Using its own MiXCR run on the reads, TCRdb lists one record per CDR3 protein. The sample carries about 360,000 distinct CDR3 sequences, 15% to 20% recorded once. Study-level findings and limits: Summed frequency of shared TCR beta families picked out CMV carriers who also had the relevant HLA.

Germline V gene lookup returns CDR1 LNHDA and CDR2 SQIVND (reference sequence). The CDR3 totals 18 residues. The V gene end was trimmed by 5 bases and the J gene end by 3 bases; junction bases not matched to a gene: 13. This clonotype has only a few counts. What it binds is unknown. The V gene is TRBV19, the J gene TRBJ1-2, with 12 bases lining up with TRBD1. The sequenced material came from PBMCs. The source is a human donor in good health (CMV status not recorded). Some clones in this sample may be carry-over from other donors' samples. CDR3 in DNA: TGTGCCAGTAGTGCCCTACCGGGACAGGGGGCGAGGGACTATGGCTACACCTTC. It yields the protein CASSALPGQGARDYGYTF.